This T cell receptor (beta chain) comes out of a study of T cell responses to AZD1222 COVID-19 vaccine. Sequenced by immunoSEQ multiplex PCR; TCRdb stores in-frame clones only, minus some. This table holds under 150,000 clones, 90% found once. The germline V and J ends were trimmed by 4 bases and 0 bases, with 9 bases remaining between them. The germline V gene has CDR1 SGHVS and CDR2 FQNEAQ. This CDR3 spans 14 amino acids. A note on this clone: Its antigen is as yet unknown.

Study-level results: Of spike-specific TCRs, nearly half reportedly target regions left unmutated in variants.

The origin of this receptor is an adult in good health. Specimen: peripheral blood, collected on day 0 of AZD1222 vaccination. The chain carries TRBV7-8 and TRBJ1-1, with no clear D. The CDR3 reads CASSSHGMNTEAFF. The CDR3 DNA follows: TGTGCCAGCAGCTCCCATGGCATGAACACTGAAGCTTTCTTT.